Shown below are 2 T cell receptor beta chains from a single sample sequenced in a study of cytomegalovirus exposure and HLA in healthy donors. The method was immunoSEQ multiplex PCR; TCRdb's version includes in-frame clones alone and lacks a portion of them. Here the sample spans around 100,000 clones, about 94% being singletons. The specimen sequenced was PBMCs. Receptors originate from a woman aged 18-29 years in good health and CMV-seronegative.

The V call is TRBV25-1, the J call TRBJ1-2; D possibly corresponds to TRBD1 (5 bases). V lost 8 bases and J lost 6, with 13 bases in between. Germline values: CDR1 MGHDK, CDR2 SYGVNS. The CDR3 has 12 residues. CDR3 nucleotide sequence: TGTGCCAGCTGGGGGGGGATCCATGGCTACACCTTC. It is translated as CASWGGIHGYTF.

A word on this clone: A read error may produce the germline difference seen at one junction end. The rearrangement uses TRBV29-1 and TRBJ2-2, with 13 bases that match TRBD2. The CDR3 totals 14 residues. The germline V gene has CDR1 SQVTM and CDR2 ANQGSEA. The CDR3 sequence: CSVGTSGNSGELFF. CDR3 DNA sequence: TGCAGCGTCGGGACTAGCGGGAACTCCGGGGAGCTGTTTTTT.